Listed below are T cell receptor beta chains from one sample, sequenced in a study of blood T cell repertoires in COVID-19. Measured with immunoSEQ multiplex PCR; TCRdb has only the in-frame clones, and not every one. Of 300,000 or so clones in the sample, 90% were seen once. What was sequenced was PBMCs or T cells enriched from blood (not recorded which). The receptors shown here come from a man aged 55-75 years who had recovered from COVID-19. Both conserved end residues are part of each CDR3. The D gene is left open where the match is weak. Size tells how often a clone was seen (once, few, many) or the class of an expanded clone, and some rows leave it out.

abundance	v_gene	j_gene	len	d_gene	CDR3aa	CDR3nt
NA	TRBV3-1/TRBV3-2	TRBJ1-2	12	NA	CASSRGGRLYTF	TGTGCCAGCAGCCGTGGGGGCAGGCTCTACACCTTC
NA	TRBV28	TRBJ1-2	15	TRBD1	CASRSGQGAGYGYTF	TGTGCCAGCAGATCGGGACAGGGGGCGGGCTATGGCTACACCTTC
NA	TRBV6-6	TRBJ1-2	11	NA	CASSRDHGYTF	TGTGCCAGCAGCCGGGATCATGGCTACACCTTC
NA	TRBV19	TRBJ2-1	17	TRBD2	CASSNPPASGSGNEQFF	TGTGCCAGTAGTAACCCCCCAGCTAGCGGGAGTGGTAATGAGCAGTTCTTC
NA	TRBV29-1	TRBJ2-7	14	NA	CSVVQGKRGYEQYF	TGCAGCGTTGTCCAGGGGAAGAGAGGGTACGAGCAGTACTTC
NA	TRBV10-1	TRBJ2-1	15	NA	CASSVGGSLSGEQFF	TGCGCCAGCAGTGTTGGAGGGAGTCTTTCCGGTGAGCAGTTCTTC
NA	TRBV2	TRBJ1-2	13	TRBD1	CASSGQGTYGYTF	TGTGCCAGCAGCGGACAGGGGACCTATGGCTACACCTTC
NA	TRBV6-6	TRBJ1-5	13	TRBD1	CASRVQGEQPQHF	TGTGCCAGCAGAGTACAGGGGGAACAGCCCCAGCATTTT
once	TRBV13	TRBJ2-7	14	NA	CASSLGDLAYEQYF	TGTGCCAGCAGCCTCGGGGATCTAGCCTACGAGCAGTACTTC
NA	TRBV28	TRBJ1-5	15	TRBD1	CASRPGQGGNQPQHF	TGTGCCAGCAGGCCCGGACAGGGGGGCAATCAGCCCCAGCATTTT
NA	TRBV30	TRBJ1-1	12	NA	CAWSVSGTEAFF	TGTGCCTGGAGTGTCTCGGGAACTGAAGCTTTCTTT
NA	TRBV5-1	TRBJ2-5	15	NA	CASTNPGLKKETQYF	TGCGCCAGCACCAACCCGGGACTGAAAAAAGAGACCCAGTACTTC
NA	TRBV12-3/TRBV12-4	TRBJ1-1	13	TRBD1	CASTQGWNTEAFF	TGTGCCAGCACACAGGGGTGGAACACTGAAGCTTTCTTT
NA	TRBV5-8	TRBJ1-5	15	TRBD1	CASSKGQGNNQPQHF	TGTGCCAGCAGCAAGGGACAGGGTAACAATCAGCCCCAGCATTTT
NA	TRBV19	TRBJ1-6	18	NA	CASSIFDGRGTGRSPLHF	TGTGCCAGTAGTATATTCGACGGGAGGGGGACGGGGAGATCACCCCTCCACTTT
NA	TRBV11-2	TRBJ1-6	17	TRBD1	CASSRARDREVSSPLHF	TGTGCCAGCAGCCGGGCGCGGGACAGGGAGGTGAGCTCACCCCTCCACTTT
NA	TRBV3-1/TRBV3-2	TRBJ2-6	18	TRBD2	CASSRTSGSGTGANVLTF	TGTGCCAGCAGCCGGACTAGCGGGAGTGGAACTGGGGCCAACGTCCTGACTTTC
NA	TRBV9	TRBJ1-4	17	TRBD1	CASSVGESGGAREKLFF	TGTGCCAGCAGCGTAGGGGAATCAGGGGGCGCAAGGGAAAAACTGTTTTTT
NA	TRBV4-2	TRBJ1-4	15	NA	CASSQDRGRGRKLFF	TGTGCCAGCAGCCAAGATCGGGGCAGGGGACGAAAACTGTTTTTT
NA	TRBV30	TRBJ2-1	15	NA	CAWSAIRSRTSEQFF	TGTGCCTGGAGCGCCATCCGTTCGAGGACAAGTGAGCAGTTCTTC
NA	TRBV7-2	TRBJ1-2	16	NA	CASSLVGQGGDYGYTF	TGTGCCAGCAGCTTAGTCGGTCAGGGTGGTGACTATGGCTACACCTTC
NA	TRBV2	TRBJ1-2	15	TRBD1	CASSNPGTANYGYTF	TGTGCCAGCTCCAACCCCGGGACAGCCAACTATGGCTACACCTTC
NA	TRBV7-9	TRBJ2-3	16	TRBD2	CASSTKREGSTDTQYF	TGTGCCAGCAGCACCAAGCGGGAGGGCAGCACAGATACGCAGTATTTT
NA	TRBV5-5	TRBJ2-5	18	NA	CASSDGYVVHDFGETQYF	TGTGCCAGCAGCGACGGGTATGTGGTGCACGACTTCGGAGAGACCCAGTACTTC
NA	TRBV7-9	TRBJ2-1	12	NA	CASKTLYNEQFF	TGTGCCAGCAAGACACTCTACAATGAGCAGTTCTTC
NA	TRBV6-5	TRBJ1-1	15	NA	CASSYDWSANTEAFF	TGTGCCAGCAGTTACGACTGGTCCGCTAACACTGAAGCTTTCTTT
NA	TRBV5-1	TRBJ2-2	14	NA	CASSLRRRTGELFF	TGCGCCAGCAGCCTACGGAGGAGGACCGGGGAGCTGTTTTTT
NA	TRBV14	TRBJ1-1	16	TRBD1	CASSQDRGTGATEAFF	TGTGCCAGCAGCCAAGATAGGGGGACAGGGGCCACTGAAGCTTTCTTT
NA	TRBV19	TRBJ1-5	15	NA	CASSIMAGGNQPQHF	TGTGCCAGTAGTATCATGGCAGGGGGCAATCAGCCCCAGCATTTT
NA	TRBV19	TRBJ1-1	14	TRBD1	CASTLGQSNTEAFF	TGTGCCAGTACCCTGGGACAGTCGAACACTGAAGCTTTCTTT
NA	TRBV5-1	TRBJ2-1	11	NA	CASKGEYEQFF	TGCGCCAGCAAAGGAGAATATGAGCAGTTCTTC
NA	TRBV4-1	TRBJ2-2	17	TRBD1	CASSQDWDRRNTGELFF	TGCGCCAGCAGCCAAGACTGGGACAGGAGGAACACCGGGGAGCTGTTTTTT
NA	TRBV10-1	TRBJ2-2	17	TRBD2	CASSETLAGGATGELFF	TGCGCCAGCAGTGAGACTTTAGCGGGAGGGGCCACCGGGGAGCTGTTTTTT
NA	TRBV7-3	TRBJ2-1	16	TRBD2	CASSPGGTSGVNEQFF	TGTGCCAGCAGTCCCGGGGGGACTAGCGGTGTTAATGAGCAGTTCTTC
NA	TRBV7-3	TRBJ2-1	15	NA	CASSLTLAGRNEQFF	TGTGCCAGCAGCTTAACGCTGGCAGGGAGGAATGAGCAGTTCTTC
few	TRBV30	TRBJ2-7	11	NA	CAWSAVYEQYF	TGTGCCTGGAGTGCAGTCTACGAGCAGTACTTC
NA	TRBV7-9	TRBJ2-3	19	TRBD2	CASSLAQGLAGAFTDTQYF	TGTGCCAGCAGCTTAGCGCAAGGGCTAGCGGGGGCCTTCACAGATACGCAGTATTTT
NA	TRBV7-6	TRBJ2-7	15	NA	CASSLGVGAGYEQYF	TGTGCCAGCAGCTTAGGGGTAGGGGCCGGGTACGAGCAGTACTTC
NA	TRBV27	TRBJ2-1	16	TRBD2	CASSFTSGHSYNEQFF	TGTGCCAGCAGTTTTACTAGCGGGCACTCCTACAATGAGCAGTTCTTC
NA	TRBV7-2	TRBJ1-2	13	NA	CASSGEPGFGYTF	TGTGCCAGCAGCGGGGAACCAGGGTTTGGCTACACCTTC
NA	TRBV7-9	TRBJ2-1	13	TRBD2	CASSLETSIEQFF	TGTGCCAGCAGCTTAGAGACTAGCATTGAGCAGTTCTTC
NA	TRBV5-1	TRBJ1-5	20	TRBD1	CASSLAVDRGRFSTDQPQHF	TGCGCCAGCAGCTTGGCGGTTGACAGGGGAAGGTTTAGTACGGATCAGCCCCAGCATTTT
NA	TRBV11-3	TRBJ2-7	14	TRBD1	CASSPGQGSYEQYF	TGTGCCAGCAGCCCGGGACAGGGGTCCTACGAGCAGTACTTC
once	TRBV24-1	TRBJ2-6	16	NA	CATSGAAGWGANVLTF	TGTGCCACCAGTGGGGCTGCAGGGTGGGGGGCCAACGTCCTGACTTTC
NA	TRBV5-1	TRBJ2-2	13	TRBD1	CATGTGNTGELFF	TGCGCCACCGGGACAGGGAACACCGGGGAGCTGTTTTTT
once	TRBV6-5	TRBJ2-7	14	TRBD2	CASSYAGESYEQYF	TGTGCCAGCAGTTACGCGGGAGAGTCATACGAGCAGTACTTC
NA	TRBV12-5	TRBJ1-5	14	TRBD1	CASGLGQGHGPQHF	TGTGCTAGTGGTTTAGGACAGGGCCACGGGCCCCAGCATTTT
NA	TRBV15	TRBJ1-1	12	NA	CATSRDRTEAFF	TGTGCCACCAGCAGAGATAGAACTGAAGCTTTCTTT
NA	TRBV7-9	TRBJ2-1	16	TRBD1	CASSHAPVDRVNEQFF	TGTGCCAGCAGCCACGCGCCGGTCGACAGGGTCAATGAGCAGTTCTTC
NA	TRBV4-1	TRBJ1-1	15	NA	CASSQTGTMNTEAFF	TGCGCCAGCAGCCAAACCGGGACAATGAACACTGAAGCTTTCTTT
NA	TRBV7-9	TRBJ1-4	16	TRBD1	CASSAGQGGTNEKLFF	TGTGCCAGCAGCGCGGGACAGGGAGGCACTAATGAAAAACTGTTTTTT
NA	TRBV10-3	TRBJ2-7	14	TRBD1	CAISADRGRVEQYF	TGTGCCATCAGTGCCGACAGGGGGCGGGTCGAGCAGTACTTC
NA	TRBV9	TRBJ1-2	14	NA	CASSLTDSNYGYTF	TGTGCCAGCAGCCTAACGGACAGTAACTATGGCTACACCTTC
NA	TRBV9	TRBJ2-2	13	NA	CASSGQNTGELFF	TGTGCCAGCAGCGGGCAAAACACCGGGGAGCTGTTTTTT
NA	TRBV11-2	TRBJ1-1	15	NA	CASRKEGTLNTEAFF	TGTGCCAGCAGAAAGGAGGGCACCCTGAACACTGAAGCTTTCTTT
NA	TRBV18	TRBJ2-3	15	TRBD1	CASSPNQGARDTQYF	TGTGCCAGCTCACCTAATCAGGGGGCGCGGGATACGCAGTATTTT
NA	TRBV5-6	TRBJ2-7	13	NA	CASSLTGPYEQYF	TGTGCCAGCAGCTTGACAGGCCCCTACGAGCAGTACTTC
NA	TRBV19	TRBJ1-3	16	NA	CASSNAARGSGNTIYF	TGTGCCAGTAGCAATGCTGCACGCGGCTCTGGAAACACCATATATTTT
NA	TRBV19	TRBJ2-1	16	TRBD2	CASSIEGLVYNNEQFF	TGTGCCAGTAGTATAGAGGGACTAGTCTACAACAATGAGCAGTTCTTC
NA	TRBV13	TRBJ2-5	16	TRBD2	CASSKPLAGGPETQYF	TGTGCCAGCAGCAAACCTCTAGCGGGGGGGCCAGAGACCCAGTACTTC